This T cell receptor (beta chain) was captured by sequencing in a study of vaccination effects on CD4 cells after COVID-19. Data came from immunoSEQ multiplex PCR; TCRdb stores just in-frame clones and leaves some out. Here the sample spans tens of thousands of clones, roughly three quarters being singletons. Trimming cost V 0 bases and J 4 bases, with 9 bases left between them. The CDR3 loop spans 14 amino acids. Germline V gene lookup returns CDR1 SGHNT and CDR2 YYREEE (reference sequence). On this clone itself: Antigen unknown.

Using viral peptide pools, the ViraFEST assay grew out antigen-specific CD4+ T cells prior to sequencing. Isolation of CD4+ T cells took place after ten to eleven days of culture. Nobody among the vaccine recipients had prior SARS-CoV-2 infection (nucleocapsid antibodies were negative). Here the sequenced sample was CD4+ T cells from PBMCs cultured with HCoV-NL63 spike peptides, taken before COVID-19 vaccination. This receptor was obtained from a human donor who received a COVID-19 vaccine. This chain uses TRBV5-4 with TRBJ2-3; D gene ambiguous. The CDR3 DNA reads TGTGCCAGCAGCTTGGCTGGCATCTCAGATACGCAGTATTTT. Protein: CASSLAGISDTQYF.